This TCR beta chain emerged from a study of T cells expressing NK-cell markers. Study results and limitations: The study found these clonotypes also leading the CD3+CD56-NKG2C+ fraction in a few donors.

UMIs were included in TCR beta cDNA generated by 5'RACE template switching. TCRdb reprocessed the 5' RACE reads and stores each CDR3 protein as one record, lacking DNA. The listing contains about 150,000 distinct CDR3 sequences. The CDR3 totals 14 residues. Per germline, CDR1 SEHNR and CDR2 FQNEAQ (reference sequence). With respect to this clonotype: As yet, its antigen is unknown.

The receptor's source is a woman between 45 and 65 years old in good health. Sequencing used blood T cells: a sorted CD56 or NKG2C T cell subset, CD4+ or CD8+ T cells, or bulk PBMC T cells (not recorded which). The chain employs TRBV7-9 and TRBJ2-3. CDR3 protein: CASSPTTRADTQYF.